These 16 T cell receptor beta chains share one sample of origin, sequenced in a study of Ad26.COV2.S vaccination and SARS-CoV-2 variants. Treatment meaning: 15 to 20 received Ad26.COV2.S at low or high dose, single or two shots; five or six received placebo; per-sample allocation not given. Specimens were obtained on day 63 following the first vaccine or placebo injection. Profiled with immunoSEQ multiplex PCR; TCRdb holds only in-frame clones, not every one. The sample records approximately 420,000 clones, roughly nine tenths being singletons. Sequencing used peripheral blood, obtained in a trial of Ad26.COV2.S vaccine versus placebo. These receptors came from a person between 18 and 65 years old who received the Ad26.COV2.S COVID-19 vaccine or a placebo.

This sequence joins TRBV15 and TRBJ1-2, with D tentatively TRBD1 (5 bases). V gave up 0 bases and J gave up 10 bases, with 27 bases separating them. Germline V gene lookup returns CDR1 LNHNV and CDR2 YYDKDF (reference sequence). This CDR3 spans 18 amino acids. The CDR3 sequence is CATSREFQLEGTFWAYTF. The DNA of the CDR3 is TGTGCCACCAGCAGAGAATTCCAACTTGAGGGGACGTTTTGGGCCTACACCTTC.

The chain couples TRBV15 to TRBJ2-3; maybe TRBD2 (6 bases). Deletions cut 2 bases from V and 5 bases from J, with 14 bases between. This CDR3 comprises 15 residues. Germline V gives CDR1 LNHNV, CDR2 YYDKDF (reference sequence). The DNA for the CDR3 is TGTGCCACCAGCAGACTTTATGGGGAGGTAGATACGCAGTATTTT. Amino acids: CATSRLYGEVDTQYF.

This chain joins TRBV28 and TRBJ1-1, with D uncertain. CDR3 length: 15 residues. Trimming removed 4 bases at V and 0 bases at J, with 12 bases between. Per germline, CDR1 MDHEN and CDR2 SYDVKM. CDR3 nucleotide sequence: TGTGCCAGCAGTTCTCCGACAAATATGAACACTGAAGCTTTCTTT. Translation gives CASSSPTNMNTEAFF.

V is TRBV3-1 (or the pseudogene TRBV3-2) and J is TRBJ1-1; perhaps TRBD1 as D (5 bases). Trimming pared 1 base from V and 7 bases from J, leaving 10 bases between. The CDR3 extends over 13 amino acids. Germline CDR1 is LGHDT and CDR2 is YNNKEL (reference sequence). CDR3: CASSQGRQSEAFF. CDR3 DNA sequence: TGTGCCAGCAGCCAAGGTCGACAGAGTGAAGCTTTCTTT.

This clone was seen a few times. This chain uses TRBV6-5 with TRBJ1-2; D is ambiguous. Trimming took off 3 bases at V and 7 bases at J, with 15 bases between the two ends. The CDR3 length is 14 residues. Germline-derived CDR1 and CDR2 are MNHEY and SVGAGI. The CDR3 sequence is CASSYSGPAGGYTF. CDR3 coding DNA: TGTGCCAGCAGTTATTCCGGACCTGCCGGTGGCTACACCTTC.

The rearrangement joins TRBV21-1 to TRBJ1-1. TRBV21-1 is marked as a pseudogene. The CDR3 covers 14 residues. The chain's CDR3 is CASRPIPRVPEAFF. The CDR3 DNA reads TGTGCCAGCAGACCGATTCCCCGCGTACCTGAAGCTTTCTTT.

The chain recombines TRBV2 with TRBJ1-5, with D hard to call. This CDR3 has 15 amino acids. Germline loops: CDR1 SNHLY, CDR2 FYNNEI. The V end was cut by 3 bases, the J end by 0 bases, with 9 bases between. DNA for the CDR3: TGTGCCAGCAGTGATTTGGCAGATAGCAATCAGCCCCAGCATTTT. It yields the protein CASSDLADSNQPQHF.

J is TRBJ2-3 and V is TRBV21-1; the table's D call of TRBD2 was not tested on the DNA. TRBV21-1 is an annotated pseudogene. This CDR3 spans 14 amino acids. CDR3 amino acids: CASSWPGGTDTQYF. CDR3 coding DNA: TGTGCCAGCAGCTGGCCGGGGGGGACAGATACGCAGTATTTT.

The chain joins TRBV3-1 (or the pseudogene TRBV3-2) to TRBJ2-1, with TRBD2 as a possible D gene (5 bases). This CDR3 has 14 residues. Germline V gene sequence: CDR1 LGHDT, CDR2 YNNKEL (reference sequence). The V end lost 5 bases, the J end lost 1 base, and 9 bases lay between the germline ends. DNA for the CDR3: TGTGCCAGCAGCTTCGAGGGTTCCTACAATGAGCAGTTCTTC. Encoded protein: CASSFEGSYNEQFF.

This clone was seen only a few times. The genes are TRBV2 and TRBJ2-7; D not resolved. The CDR3 has 13 amino acids. Trimming pared 7 bases from V and 0 bases from J, leaving 10 bases between. Germline-derived CDR1 and CDR2 are SNHLY and FYNNEI. CDR3 in amino acids: CASTTPSSYEQYF. DNA for the CDR3: TGTGCCAGCACCACACCGAGCTCCTACGAGCAGTACTTC.

The J gene is TRBJ2-7, the V gene TRBV9; no clear D gene. There are 15 residues in the CDR3. V dropped 4 bases and J dropped 7 bases, with 21 bases sitting between them. From germline, CDR1 is SGDLS and CDR2 YYNGEE. DNA of the CDR3: TGTGCCAGCAGCCCTAGTTGGGTCCCCGTTTATGAGCAGTACTTC. It specifies CASSPSWVPVYEQYF.

The J gene is TRBJ2-3, the V gene TRBV27; 14 bases are a match to TRBD2. The V segment lost 5 bases and the J segment 3 bases; nucleotides outside the gene matches: 7. Germline values: CDR1 MNHEY, CDR2 SMNVEV (reference sequence). The CDR3 is 17 amino acids. The CDR3 DNA is TGTGCCAGCAGTCCCGTGGGACTAGCGGGGGATACAGATACGCAGTATTTT. Protein product: CASSPVGLAGDTDTQYF.

This chain uses TRBV27 with TRBJ1-5, with D possibly TRBD1 on 6 matching bases. V shed 3 bases and J shed 2 bases, with 14 bases lying between them. Per germline, CDR1 MNHEY and CDR2 SMNVEV (reference sequence). The CDR3 extends over 16 amino acids. CDR3 region: CASSFGGPVGNQPQHF. The CDR3 DNA reads TGTGCCAGCAGTTTTGGGGGGCCCGTAGGCAATCAGCCCCAGCATTTT.

The V call is TRBV2, the J call TRBJ1-3, with 9 bases fitting TRBD1. Per germline, CDR1 SNHLY and CDR2 FYNNEI. Unmatched junction bases numbered 7, after V lost 6 bases and J lost 4 bases. The CDR3 has 15 residues. The CDR3 region is CASRDHRGPGNTIYF. The DNA of the CDR3 is TGTGCCAGCAGGGACCACAGGGGGCCCGGAAACACCATATATTTT.

The chain links TRBV7-9 to TRBJ2-1, with 12 bases fitting TRBD2. This CDR3 is built from 14 residues. Trimming removed 3 bases from V and 9 bases from J; junction bases left unmatched: 3. The germline V gene encodes CDR1 SEHNR and CDR2 FQNEAQ (reference sequence). CDR3 coding DNA: TGTGCCAGCAGCTTTGCTAGCGGGGGGGCTGAGCAGTTCTTC. Its translation: CASSFASGGAEQFF. The full variable domain, rest sourced from reference TRBV7-9 and TRBJ2-1, is DTGVSQNPRHKITKRGQNVTFRCDPISEHNRLYWYRQTLGQGPEFLTYFQNEAQLEKSRLLSDRFSAERPKGSFSTLEIQRTEQGDSAMYLCASSFASGGAEQFFGPGTRLTVL.

The chain uses TRBV7-9 and TRBJ1-1; the D gene is possibly TRBD1 (6 bases). The CDR3 length is 12 residues. V was trimmed by 1 base and J by 6 bases, leaving 6 bases between them. Germline V lookup: CDR1 SEHNR, CDR2 FQNEAQ (reference sequence). This chain's CDR3 is CASSLEGAEAFF. The CDR3 nucleotides read TGTGCCAGCAGCTTAGAGGGGGCTGAAGCTTTCTTT. Full variable domain (rest looked up from reference TRBV7-9 and TRBJ1-1): DTGVSQNPRHKITKRGQNVTFRCDPISEHNRLYWYRQTLGQGPEFLTYFQNEAQLEKSRLLSDRFSAERPKGSFSTLEIQRTEQGDSAMYLCASSLEGAEAFFGQGTRLTVV.